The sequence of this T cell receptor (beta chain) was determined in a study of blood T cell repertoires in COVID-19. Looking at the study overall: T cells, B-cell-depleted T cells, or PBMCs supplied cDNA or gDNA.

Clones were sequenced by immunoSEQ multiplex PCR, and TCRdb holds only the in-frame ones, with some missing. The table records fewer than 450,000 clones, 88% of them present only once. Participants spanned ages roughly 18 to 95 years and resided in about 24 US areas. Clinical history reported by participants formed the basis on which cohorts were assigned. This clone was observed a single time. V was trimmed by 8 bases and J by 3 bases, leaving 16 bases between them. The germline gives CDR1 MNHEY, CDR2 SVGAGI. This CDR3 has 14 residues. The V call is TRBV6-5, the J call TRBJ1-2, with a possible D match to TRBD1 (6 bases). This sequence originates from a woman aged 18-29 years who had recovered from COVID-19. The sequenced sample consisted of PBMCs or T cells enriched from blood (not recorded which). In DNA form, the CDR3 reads TGTGCCAGCTCTAGGGGGATAGGCGACTATGGCTACACCTTC. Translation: CASSRGIGDYGYTF.